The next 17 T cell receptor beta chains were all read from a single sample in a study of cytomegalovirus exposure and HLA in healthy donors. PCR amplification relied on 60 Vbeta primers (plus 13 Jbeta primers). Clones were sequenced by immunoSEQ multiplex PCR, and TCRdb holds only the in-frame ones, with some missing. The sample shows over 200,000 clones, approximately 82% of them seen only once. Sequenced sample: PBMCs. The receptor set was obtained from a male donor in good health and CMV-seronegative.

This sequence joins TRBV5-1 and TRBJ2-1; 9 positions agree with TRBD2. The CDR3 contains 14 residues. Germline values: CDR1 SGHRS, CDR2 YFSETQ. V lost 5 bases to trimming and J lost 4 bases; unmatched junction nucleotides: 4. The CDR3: CASSSGSVYNEQFF. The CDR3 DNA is TGCGCCAGCAGTAGCGGGAGTGTGTACAATGAGCAGTTCTTC.

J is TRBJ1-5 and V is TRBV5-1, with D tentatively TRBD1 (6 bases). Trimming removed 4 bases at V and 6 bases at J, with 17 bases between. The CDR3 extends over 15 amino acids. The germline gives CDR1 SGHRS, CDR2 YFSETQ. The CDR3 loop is CASSLTGGPGQPQHF. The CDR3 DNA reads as TGCGCCAGCAGCCTTACGGGGGGCCCCGGTCAGCCCCAGCATTTT.

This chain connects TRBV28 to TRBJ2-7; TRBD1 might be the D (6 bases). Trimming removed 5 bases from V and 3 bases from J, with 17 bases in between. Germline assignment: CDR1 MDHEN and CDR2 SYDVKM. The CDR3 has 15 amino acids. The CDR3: CASSRIQGFNYEQYF. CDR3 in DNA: TGTGCCAGCAGTAGAATACAGGGCTTCAACTACGAGCAGTACTTC.

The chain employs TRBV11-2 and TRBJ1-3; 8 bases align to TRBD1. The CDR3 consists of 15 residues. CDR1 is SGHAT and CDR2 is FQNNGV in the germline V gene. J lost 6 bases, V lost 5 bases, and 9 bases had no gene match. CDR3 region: CASSLTGAVTNTIYF. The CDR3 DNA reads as TGTGCCAGCAGCCTGACAGGGGCCGTAACAAACACCATATATTTT.

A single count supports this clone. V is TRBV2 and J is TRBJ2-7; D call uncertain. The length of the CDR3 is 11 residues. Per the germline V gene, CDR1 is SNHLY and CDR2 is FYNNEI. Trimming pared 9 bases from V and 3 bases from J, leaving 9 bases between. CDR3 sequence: CASFFRYEQYF. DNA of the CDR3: TGTGCCAGTTTTTTCCGCTACGAGCAGTACTTC.

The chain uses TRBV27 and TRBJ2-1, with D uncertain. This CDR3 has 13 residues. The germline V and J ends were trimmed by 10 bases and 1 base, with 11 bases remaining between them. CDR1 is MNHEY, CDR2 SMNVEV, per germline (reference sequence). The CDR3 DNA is TGTGCCATAAGGAGTGGGTCCTACAATGAGCAGTTCTTC. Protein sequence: CAIRSGSYNEQFF.

The CDR3: CASSRTGGVGGELFF. Written as DNA, the CDR3 is TGTGCCAGCAGCCGAACAGGGGGAGTCGGCGGGGAGCTGTTTTTT. The chain uses TRBV28 and TRBJ2-2; 8 bases line up with TRBD1. The CDR3 consists of 15 residues. Germline CDR1 is MDHEN and CDR2 is SYDVKM. The ends lost 6 bases at V and 7 bases at J; junction bases unmatched: 10.

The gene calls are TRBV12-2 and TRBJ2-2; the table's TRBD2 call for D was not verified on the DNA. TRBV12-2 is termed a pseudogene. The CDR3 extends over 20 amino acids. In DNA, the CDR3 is TGTGCAAGTCGCTTGGGGGCTGGGACTAGCGGGAGAGAAGTTCCCGGGGAGCTGTTTTTT. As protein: CASRLGAGTSGREVPGELFF.

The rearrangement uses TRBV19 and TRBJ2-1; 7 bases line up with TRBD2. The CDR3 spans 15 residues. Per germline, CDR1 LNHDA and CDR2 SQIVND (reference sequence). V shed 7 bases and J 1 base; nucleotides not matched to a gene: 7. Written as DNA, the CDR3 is TGTGCCAGTAACCCCGGGGGGATGTCCTACAATGAGCAGTTCTTC. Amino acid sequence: CASNPGGMSYNEQFF.

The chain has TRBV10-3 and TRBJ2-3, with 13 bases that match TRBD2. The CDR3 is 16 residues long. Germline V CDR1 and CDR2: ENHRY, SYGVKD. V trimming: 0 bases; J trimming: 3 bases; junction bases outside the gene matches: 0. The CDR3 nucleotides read TGTGCCATCAGTGAGTCACTAGCGGGAGGGACAGATACGCAGTATTTT. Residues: CAISESLAGGTDTQYF.

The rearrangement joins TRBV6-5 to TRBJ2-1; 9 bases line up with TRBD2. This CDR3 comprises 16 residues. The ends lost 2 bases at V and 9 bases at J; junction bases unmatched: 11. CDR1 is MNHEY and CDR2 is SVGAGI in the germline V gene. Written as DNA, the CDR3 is TGTGCCAGCAGTTACGACGGAGCGGGAGGTAAGGGTGAGCAGTTCTTC. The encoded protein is CASSYDGAGGKGEQFF.

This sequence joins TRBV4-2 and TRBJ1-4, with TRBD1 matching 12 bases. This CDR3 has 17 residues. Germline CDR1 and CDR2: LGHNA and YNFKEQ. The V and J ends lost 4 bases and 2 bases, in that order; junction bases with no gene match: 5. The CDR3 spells CASSRGQGAGTNEKLFF. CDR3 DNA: TGTGCCAGCAGCCGGGGACAGGGGGCGGGTACTAATGAAAAACTGTTTTTT.

The CDR3 region has the DNA TGTGCCAGCAGTGACGCAGGTTACAATGAGCAGTTCTTC. Its translation: CASSDAGYNEQFF. The chain combines TRBV6-4 with TRBJ2-1; D remains unclear. CDR1 and CDR2 from the germline V gene are MRHNA and SNTAGT. V lost 2 bases to trimming and J lost 4 bases, with 6 bases between them. The CDR3 length is 13 residues.

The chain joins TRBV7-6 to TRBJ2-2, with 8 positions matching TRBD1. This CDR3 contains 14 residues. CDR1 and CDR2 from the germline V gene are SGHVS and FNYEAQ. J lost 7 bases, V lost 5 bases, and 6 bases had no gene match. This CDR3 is CASSRRGTGGELFF. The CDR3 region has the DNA TGTGCCAGCAGCCGTCGCGGGACAGGCGGGGAGCTGTTTTTT.

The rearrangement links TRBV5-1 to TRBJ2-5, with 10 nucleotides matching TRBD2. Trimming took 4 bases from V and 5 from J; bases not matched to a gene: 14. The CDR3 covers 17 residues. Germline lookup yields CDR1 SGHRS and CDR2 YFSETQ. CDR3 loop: CASSRGSASGSSETQYF. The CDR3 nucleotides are TGCGCCAGCAGCAGGGGGTCGGCTAGCGGGAGTTCGGAGACCCAGTACTTC.

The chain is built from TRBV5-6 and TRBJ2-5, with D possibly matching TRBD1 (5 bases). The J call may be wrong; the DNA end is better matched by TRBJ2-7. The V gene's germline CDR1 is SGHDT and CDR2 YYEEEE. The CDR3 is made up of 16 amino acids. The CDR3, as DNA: TGTGCCAGCAGCGACCTAGAGGACACCCGACCGGGCGAGCAGTACTTC. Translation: CASSDLEDTRPGEQYF.

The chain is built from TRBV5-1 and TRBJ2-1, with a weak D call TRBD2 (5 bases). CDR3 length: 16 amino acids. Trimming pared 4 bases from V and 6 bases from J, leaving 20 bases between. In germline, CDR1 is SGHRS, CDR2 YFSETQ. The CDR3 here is CASSPNEGFEGNEQFF. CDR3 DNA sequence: TGCGCCAGCAGCCCTAATGAGGGTTTTGAGGGCAATGAGCAGTTCTTC.